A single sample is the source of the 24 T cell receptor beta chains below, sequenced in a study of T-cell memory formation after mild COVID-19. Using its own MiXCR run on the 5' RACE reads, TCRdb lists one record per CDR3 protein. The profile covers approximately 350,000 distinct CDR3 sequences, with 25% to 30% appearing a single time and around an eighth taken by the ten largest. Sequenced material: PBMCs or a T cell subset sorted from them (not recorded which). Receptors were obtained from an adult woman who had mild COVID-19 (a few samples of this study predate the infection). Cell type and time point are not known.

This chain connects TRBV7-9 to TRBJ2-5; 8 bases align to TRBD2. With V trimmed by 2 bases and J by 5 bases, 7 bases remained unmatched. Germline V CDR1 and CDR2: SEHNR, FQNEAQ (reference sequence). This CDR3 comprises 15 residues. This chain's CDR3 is CASSLTLAEDETQYF. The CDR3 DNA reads TGTGCCAGCAGCTTAACACTAGCGGAGGACGAGACCCAGTACTTC.

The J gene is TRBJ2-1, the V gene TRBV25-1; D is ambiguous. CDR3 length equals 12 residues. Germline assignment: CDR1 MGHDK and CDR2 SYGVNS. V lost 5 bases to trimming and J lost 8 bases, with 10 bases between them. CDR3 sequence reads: CASSRIWDEQFF. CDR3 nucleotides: TGTGCCAGCAGTAGAATATGGGATGAGCAGTTCTTC.

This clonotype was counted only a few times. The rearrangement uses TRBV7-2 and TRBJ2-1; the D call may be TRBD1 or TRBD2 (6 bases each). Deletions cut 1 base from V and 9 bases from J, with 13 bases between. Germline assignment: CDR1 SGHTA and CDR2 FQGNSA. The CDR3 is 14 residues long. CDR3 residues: CASSLVTEGGEQFF. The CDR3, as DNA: TGTGCCAGCAGCTTAGTCACTGAGGGGGGTGAGCAGTTCTTC.

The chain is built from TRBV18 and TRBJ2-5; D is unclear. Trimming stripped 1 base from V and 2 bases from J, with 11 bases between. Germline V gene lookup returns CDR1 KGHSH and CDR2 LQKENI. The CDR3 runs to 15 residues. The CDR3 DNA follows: TGTGCCAGCTCACCACGGGCCCTCCCACAAGAGACCCAGTACTTC. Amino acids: CASSPRALPQETQYF.

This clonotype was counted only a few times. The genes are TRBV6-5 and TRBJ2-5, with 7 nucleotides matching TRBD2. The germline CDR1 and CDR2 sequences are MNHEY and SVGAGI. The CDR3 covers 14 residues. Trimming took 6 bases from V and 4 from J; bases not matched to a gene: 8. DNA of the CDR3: TGTGCCAGCAGCCTTCGGCGGGAGCTAGAGACCCAGTACTTC. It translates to CASSLRRELETQYF.

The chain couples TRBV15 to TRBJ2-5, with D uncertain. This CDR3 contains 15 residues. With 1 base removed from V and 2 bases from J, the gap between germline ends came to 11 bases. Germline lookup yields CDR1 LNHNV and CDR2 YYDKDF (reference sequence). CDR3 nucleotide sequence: TGTGCCACCAGCAGAGCGAGCTACGCTCAAGAGACCCAGTACTTC. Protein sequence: CATSRASYAQETQYF. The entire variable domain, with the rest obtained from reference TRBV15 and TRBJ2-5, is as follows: DAMVIQNPRYQVTQFGKPVTLSCSQTLNHNVMYWYQQKSSQAPKLLFHYYDKDFNNEADTPDNFQSRRPNTSFCFLDIRSPGLGDTAMYLCATSRASYAQETQYFGPGTRLLVL.

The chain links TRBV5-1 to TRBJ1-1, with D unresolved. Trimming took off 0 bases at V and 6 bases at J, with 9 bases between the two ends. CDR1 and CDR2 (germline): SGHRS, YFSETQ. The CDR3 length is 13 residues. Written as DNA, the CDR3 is TGCGCCAGCAGCTTGGCCTACGAAGCTGAAGCTTTCTTT. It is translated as CASSLAYEAEAFF.

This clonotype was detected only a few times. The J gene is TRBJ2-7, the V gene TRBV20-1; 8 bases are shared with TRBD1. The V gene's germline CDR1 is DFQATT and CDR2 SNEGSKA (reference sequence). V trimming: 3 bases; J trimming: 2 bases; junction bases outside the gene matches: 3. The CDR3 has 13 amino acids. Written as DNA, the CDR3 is TGCAGTGCTAGTTGGGACAGGACCTACGAGCAGTACTTC. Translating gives CSASWDRTYEQYF.

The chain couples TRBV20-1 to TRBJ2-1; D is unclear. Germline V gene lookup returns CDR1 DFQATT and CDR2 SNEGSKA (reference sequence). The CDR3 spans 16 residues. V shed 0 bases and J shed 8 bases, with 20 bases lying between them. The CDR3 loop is CSARDTVVKEPDEQFF. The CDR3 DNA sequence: TGCAGTGCTAGAGATACGGTCGTAAAGGAGCCTGATGAGCAGTTCTTC.

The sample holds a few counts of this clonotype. This chain's CDR3 is CASSRWDPSTDTQYF. DNA for the CDR3: TGTGCCAGCAGTAGGTGGGACCCTAGCACAGATACGCAGTATTTT. The chain recombines TRBV6-6 with TRBJ2-3; D possibly uses TRBD1 or TRBD2 (5 bases each). The V gene lost 5 bases and the J gene lost 0 bases, with 12 bases spanning the gap. The germline V gene has CDR1 MNHNY and CDR2 SVGAGI (reference sequence). This CDR3 is 15 amino acids long.

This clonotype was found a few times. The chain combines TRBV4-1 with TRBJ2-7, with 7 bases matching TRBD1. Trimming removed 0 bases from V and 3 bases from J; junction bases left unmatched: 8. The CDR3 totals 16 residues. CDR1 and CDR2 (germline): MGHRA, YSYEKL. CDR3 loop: CASSQDSTGEVYEQYF. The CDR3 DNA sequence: TGCGCCAGCAGCCAAGATAGCACAGGGGAAGTCTACGAGCAGTACTTC.

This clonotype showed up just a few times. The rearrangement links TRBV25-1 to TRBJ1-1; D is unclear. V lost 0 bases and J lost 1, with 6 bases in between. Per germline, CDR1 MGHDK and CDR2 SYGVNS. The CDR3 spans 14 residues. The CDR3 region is CASSEYSPNTEAFF. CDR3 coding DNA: TGTGCCAGCAGTGAATATTCACCGAACACTGAAGCTTTCTTT.

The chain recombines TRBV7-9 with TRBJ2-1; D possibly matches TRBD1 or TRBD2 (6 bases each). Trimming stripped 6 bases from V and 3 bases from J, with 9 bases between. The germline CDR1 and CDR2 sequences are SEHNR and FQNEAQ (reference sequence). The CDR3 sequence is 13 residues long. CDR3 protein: CASRGGGYNEQFF. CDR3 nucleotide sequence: TGTGCCAGCAGAGGAGGGGGCTACAATGAGCAGTTCTTC.

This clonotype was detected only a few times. CDR3 residues: CASSHGLAGILRETQYF. CDR3 sequence (DNA): TGCGCCAGCAGCCATGGACTAGCGGGAATATTGAGGGAGACCCAGTACTTC. This chain uses TRBV4-1 with TRBJ2-5, with 12 bases identical to TRBD2. The CDR3 contains 17 residues. J was trimmed by 5 bases and V by 3 bases; bases with no gene match: 10. Germline CDR1 reads MGHRA; CDR2 reads YSYEKL.

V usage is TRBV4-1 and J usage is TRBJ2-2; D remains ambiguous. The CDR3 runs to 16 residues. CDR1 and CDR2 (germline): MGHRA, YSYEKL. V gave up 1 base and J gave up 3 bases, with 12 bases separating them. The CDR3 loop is CASSQAGLRDTGELFF. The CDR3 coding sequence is TGCGCCAGCAGCCAAGCTGGATTAAGAGACACCGGGGAGCTGTTTTTT.

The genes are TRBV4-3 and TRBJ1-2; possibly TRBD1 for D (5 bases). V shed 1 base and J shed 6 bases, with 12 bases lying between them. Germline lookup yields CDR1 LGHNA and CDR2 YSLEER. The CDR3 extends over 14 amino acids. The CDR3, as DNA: TGCGCCAGCAGCCAAGTCAAGGGGCAGGATGGCTACACCTTC. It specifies CASSQVKGQDGYTF.

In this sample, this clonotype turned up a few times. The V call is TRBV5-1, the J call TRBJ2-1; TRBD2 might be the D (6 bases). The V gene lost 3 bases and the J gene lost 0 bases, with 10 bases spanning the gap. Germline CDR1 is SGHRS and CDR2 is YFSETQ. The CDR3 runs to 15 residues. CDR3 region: CASSYDGSSYNEQFF. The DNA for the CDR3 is TGCGCCAGCAGCTACGACGGGAGCTCCTACAATGAGCAGTTCTTC.

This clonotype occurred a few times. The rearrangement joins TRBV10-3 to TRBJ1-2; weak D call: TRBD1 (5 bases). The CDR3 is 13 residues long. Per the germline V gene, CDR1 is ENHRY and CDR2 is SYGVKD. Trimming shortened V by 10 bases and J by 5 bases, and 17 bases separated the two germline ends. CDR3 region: CATLPGPYYGYTF. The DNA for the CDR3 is TGTGCCACCTTACCGGGACCGTATTATGGCTACACCTTC.

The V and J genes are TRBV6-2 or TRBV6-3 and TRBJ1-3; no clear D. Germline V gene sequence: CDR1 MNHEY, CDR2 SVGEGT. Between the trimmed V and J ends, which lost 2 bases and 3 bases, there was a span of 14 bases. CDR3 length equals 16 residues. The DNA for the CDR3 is TGTGCCAGCAGTTACCTCCCGGAGATGGATGGAAACACCATATATTTT. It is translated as CASSYLPEMDGNTIYF.

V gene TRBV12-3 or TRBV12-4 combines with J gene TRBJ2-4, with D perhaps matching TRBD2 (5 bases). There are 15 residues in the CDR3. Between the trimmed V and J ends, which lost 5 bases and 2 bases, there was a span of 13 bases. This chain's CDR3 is CASSQIRGTKNIQYF. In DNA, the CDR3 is TGTGCCAGCAGTCAAATCCGAGGGACCAAAAACATTCAGTACTTC.

Here the CDR3 DNA reads TGTGCCAGCAGTGAAATTACGGGAAATGGCTACACCTTC. This translates into CASSEITGNGYTF. The chain links TRBV6-1 to TRBJ1-2; D uncertain. This CDR3 region has 13 residues. Germline-derived CDR1 and CDR2 are MNHNS and SASEGT. The V and J ends lost 2 bases and 6 bases respectively, with 10 bases between them.

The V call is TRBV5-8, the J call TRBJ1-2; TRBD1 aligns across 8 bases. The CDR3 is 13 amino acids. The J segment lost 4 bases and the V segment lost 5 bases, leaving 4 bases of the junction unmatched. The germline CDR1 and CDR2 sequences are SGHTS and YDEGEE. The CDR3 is CASREDRAYGYTF. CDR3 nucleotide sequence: TGTGCCAGCAGGGAGGACAGGGCCTATGGCTACACCTTC.

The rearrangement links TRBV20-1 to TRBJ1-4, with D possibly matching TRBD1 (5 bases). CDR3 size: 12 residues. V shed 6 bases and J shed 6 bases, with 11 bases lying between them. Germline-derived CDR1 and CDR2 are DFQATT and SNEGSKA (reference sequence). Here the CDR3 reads CSAVRGDEKLFF. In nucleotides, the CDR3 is TGCAGTGCCGTACGGGGGGATGAAAAACTGTTTTTT.

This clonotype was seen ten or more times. This CDR3 is CASSVDAGGTGNTIYF. As DNA, the CDR3 is TGTGCCAGCAGCGTAGACGCAGGGGGTACGGGAAACACCATATATTTT. The rearrangement joins TRBV9 to TRBJ1-3; 7 positions agree with TRBD1. The CDR3 is made up of 16 amino acids. J lost 4 bases, V lost 0 bases, and 7 bases had no gene match. CDR1 is SGDLS and CDR2 is YYNGEE in the germline V gene. Full variable domain (remainder filled in from reference TRBV9 and TRBJ1-3): DSGVTQTPKHLITATGQRVTLRCSPRSGDLSVYWYQQSLDQGLQFLIQYYNGEERAKGNILERFSAQQFPDLHSELNLSSLELGDSALYFCASSVDAGGTGNTIYFGEGSWLTVV.